The 20 T cell receptor beta chains below come from one sample, sequenced in a study of early stage breast cancer tumors (dated by TCRdb to 2016 to 2017). Library method: the immunoSEQ multiplex PCR assay. TCRdb carries this immuneACCESS record with in-frame sequences only. Its versions omit some clonotypes, under half of them owing to an unresolved V gene in the studies checked, with the rest unexplained. The sample has fewer than 75,000 clones on record, more than 60% of them singletons. The leading ten clones occupy less than 4% of the sample. Sequencing was carried out using blood. These receptors all come from a person in their twenties or thirties with breast cancer.

CDR3 nucleotides: TGCGCCAGCACCCAGACAGGGGGTGGCTATGGCTACACCTTC. It codes for CASTQTGGGYGYTF. The V gene is TRBV5-1, the J gene TRBJ1-2, with 9 bases identical to TRBD1. V dropped 6 bases and J dropped 4; count of bases not matched to a gene: 7. The CDR3 totals 14 residues. The V gene's germline CDR1 is SGHRS and CDR2 YFSETQ.

This chain links TRBV2 with TRBJ2-7; D is unresolved. The germline V and J ends were trimmed by 5 bases and 0 bases, with 14 bases remaining between them. CDR3 length equals 15 residues. Germline V gives CDR1 SNHLY, CDR2 FYNNEI. As DNA, the CDR3 is TGTGCCAGCAGTTTGGAGTCAGGTAGCTCCTACGAGCAGTACTTC. It translates to CASSLESGSSYEQYF.

The chain recombines TRBV30 with TRBJ1-3, with a possible D match to TRBD1 (6 bases). The V gene lost 4 bases and the J gene lost 0 bases, with 16 bases spanning the gap. Germline CDR1 GTSNPN, CDR2 SVGIG (reference sequence). The CDR3 runs to 16 residues. This chain's CDR3 is CAWTQTGTLSGNTIYF. The CDR3 nucleotides are TGTGCCTGGACCCAAACAGGGACTCTCTCTGGAAACACCATATATTTT.

The gene calls are TRBV7-9 and TRBJ2-1, with unresolved D. The V gene lost 3 bases and the J gene lost 8 bases, with 11 bases spanning the gap. The CDR3 totals 13 residues. Germline lookup yields CDR1 SEHNR and CDR2 FQNEAQ (reference sequence). CDR3 sequence (DNA): TGTGCCAGCAGCTTTGGCATTCTCGATGAGCAGTTCTTC. Residues: CASSFGILDEQFF.

This chain joins TRBV7-8 and TRBJ2-2, with TRBD2 matching over 8 bases. V shed 4 bases, J shed 1 base, and the junction held 5 bases outside the gene matches. The CDR3 is 16 amino acids. The germline gives CDR1 SGHVS, CDR2 FQNEAQ. CDR3 region: CASSWSGSRNTGELFF. In DNA, the CDR3 is TGTGCCAGCAGCTGGAGCGGGAGTCGGAACACCGGGGAGCTGTTTTTT.

The V gene is TRBV15, the J gene TRBJ2-1; 9 bases map to TRBD1. V shed 2 bases and J 9 bases; nucleotides not matched to a gene: 11. Germline V gives CDR1 LNHNV, CDR2 YYDKDF (reference sequence). There are 16 residues in the CDR3. The DNA for the CDR3 is TGTGCCACCAGCAGATCTGAACAGGGGGCAGTTGGTGAGCAGTTCTTC. Amino acids: CATSRSEQGAVGEQFF.

The J gene is TRBJ1-1, the V gene TRBV19; tentatively, D is TRBD1 (5 bases). V was shortened by 2 bases and J by 4 bases, with 11 bases between the two germline ends. The CDR3 is 14 residues long. Germline CDR1 LNHDA, CDR2 SQIVND (reference sequence). The CDR3 bases are TGTGCCAGTAGTATATCAGGAAGGGGCACTGAAGCTTTCTTT. Translation: CASSISGRGTEAFF.

This rearrangement joins TRBV19 to TRBJ2-1, with D perhaps being TRBD1 or TRBD2 (5 bases each). V was clipped by 6 bases and J by 0 bases, with 6 bases between them. The CDR3 has 13 amino acids. Germline CDR1 LNHDA, CDR2 SQIVND (reference sequence). The CDR3 nucleotides are TGTGCCAGTAGCGGGACCTCCTACAATGAGCAGTTCTTC. Amino acid sequence: CASSGTSYNEQFF.

In its sample, this clone is medium-sized (0.01 to 0.1%). This sequence joins TRBV30 and TRBJ1-1; D is undetermined. This CDR3 contains 11 residues. Trimming removed 5 bases from V and 4 bases from J, with 8 bases in between. Germline-derived CDR1 and CDR2 are GTSNPN and SVGIG (reference sequence). CDR3 sequence: CAWDPSTEAFF. For the CDR3, the DNA is TGTGCCTGGGACCCCAGCACTGAAGCTTTCTTT.

The J gene is TRBJ1-1, the V gene TRBV6-5, with D hard to call. Trimming pared 8 bases from V and 1 base from J, leaving 8 bases between. This CDR3 is built from 12 residues. Germline CDR1 is MNHEY and CDR2 is SVGAGI. The CDR3 DNA reads as TGTGCCAGCGCGCGGGGGAACACTGAAGCTTTCTTT. It yields the protein CASARGNTEAFF.

The genes are TRBV6-1 and TRBJ1-1; unclear D gene. Between the trimmed V and J ends, which lost 9 bases and 1 base, there was a span of 6 bases. The CDR3 runs to 11 residues. Germline assignment: CDR1 MNHNS and CDR2 SASEGT. The CDR3 reads CASKENTEAFF. The CDR3 DNA follows: TGTGCCAGTAAGGAGAACACTGAAGCTTTCTTT.

For the CDR3, the DNA is TGTGCCATCAGTGATGGACTAGCGGTGGGGGATGAGCAGTTCTTC. Translating it yields CAISDGLAVGDEQFF. V gene TRBV10-3 combines with J gene TRBJ2-1; 10 nucleotides line up with TRBD2. V shed 3 bases and J 8 bases; nucleotides not matched to a gene: 7. CDR3 length equals 15 residues. Looked up from germline, CDR1 is ENHRY and CDR2 is SYGVKD.

V and J are TRBV7-2 and TRBJ1-5; 10 bases match TRBD1. V trimming: 5 bases; J trimming: 9 bases; junction bases outside the gene matches: 7. The V gene's germline CDR1 is SGHTA and CDR2 FQGNSA. CDR3 size: 14 residues. This CDR3 reads CASSLGQGFRPQHF. The CDR3 DNA reads TGTGCCAGCAGCCTGGGACAGGGGTTTCGGCCCCAGCATTTT.

The chain's CDR3 is CASQAGGSSYEQYF. Written as DNA, the CDR3 is TGCGCCAGCCAAGCGGGAGGGAGCTCCTACGAGCAGTACTTC. The chain joins TRBV10-2 to TRBJ2-7; 10 bases are shared with TRBD2. Germline CDR1 WSHSY, CDR2 SAAADI. V shed 8 bases, J shed 0 bases, and the junction held 4 bases outside the gene matches. This CDR3 is 14 amino acids long.

The chain combines TRBV7-3 with TRBJ2-7; 8 bases align to TRBD2. The CDR3 is made up of 16 amino acids. Germline-derived CDR1 and CDR2 are SGHTA and FQGTGA. After removal of 0 bases from V and 4 bases from J, the junction contained 8 bases not matched to a gene. The CDR3 DNA reads TGTGCCAGCAGCTTAACAGGAGCGGGAGTAGGTTACGAGCAGTACTTC. It translates to CASSLTGAGVGYEQYF.

This chain links TRBV4-2 with TRBJ2-1, with 8 bases identical to TRBD2. Germline CDR1 and CDR2: LGHNA and YNFKEQ. V was pared by 4 bases and J by 2 bases, with 22 bases of the junction left unmatched. The CDR3 sequence is 21 residues long. The DNA for the CDR3 is TGTGCCAGCAGCCTCGGATCTAGGCTAGCGGGTTTCCAAGCTCCCTACAATGAGCAGTTCTTC. It yields the protein CASSLGSRLAGFQAPYNEQFF.

The chain links TRBV18 to TRBJ1-6; D is ambiguous. The CDR3 runs to 17 residues. CDR1 and CDR2 from the germline V gene are KGHSH and LQKENI. The ends were cut back, 7 bases at V and 0 bases at J, with 16 bases in the middle. Here the CDR3 DNA reads TGTGCCAGCTGCCTCGGAGGCGTCTTCTCCTATAATTCACCCCTCCACTTT. Translation: CASCLGGVFSYNSPLHF.

The chain joins TRBV4-2 to TRBJ2-7; tentatively, D is TRBD2 (5 bases). CDR3 length equals 18 residues. V was clipped by 0 bases and J by 4 bases, with 22 bases between them. Looked up from germline, CDR1 is LGHNA and CDR2 is YNFKEQ. The CDR3 DNA follows: TGTGCCAGCAGCCAAGAGGTGGAGGAGGTAGGGCTGTCGTACGAGCAGTACTTC. It yields the protein CASSQEVEEVGLSYEQYF.

Concerning this clone itself: A much larger clone differs from this one at a single base, so this may be a read error. V and J are TRBV25-1 and TRBJ2-1, with D unresolved. The CDR3 runs 11 residues. V was pared by 5 bases and J by 3 bases, with 2 bases between. Germline CDR1 and CDR2: MGHDK and SYGVNS. The CDR3 region has the DNA TGTGCCAGCAGTTTCTACAATGAGCAGTTCTTC. Its protein product is CASSFYNEQFF.

The chain links TRBV2 to TRBJ2-3; the match to TRBD1 covers 7 bases. V trimming: 5 bases; J trimming: 1 base; junction bases outside the gene matches: 6. This CDR3 comprises 15 residues. The germline V gene encodes CDR1 SNHLY and CDR2 FYNNEI. CDR3 sequence (DNA): TGTGCCAGCAGTCGGGACAGTCTAGGCACAGATACGCAGTATTTT. Protein: CASSRDSLGTDTQYF.